This T cell receptor (beta chain) was retrieved from a study of control samples from healthy donors and cancer patients (dated by TCRdb to about 2020). The junction carries 15 bases between V and J, which are trimmed by 6 bases and 6 bases respectively. The CDR3, cysteine through phenylalanine, is 15 amino acids long. Only the CDR3 DNA is retained, 45 bases long and in frame from the first base. The CDR1 and CDR2 encoded by the germline V gene are MDHEN and SYDVKM. Regarding this clone: Which antigen it targets is not known. The input lacks base qualities; no much larger clone sits a single base away.

Library preparation employed the immunoSEQ multiplex PCR assay. TCRdb mirrors the immuneACCESS table, restricted to in-frame sequences. Some clones are absent from its copies; in checked studies, under half trace to an unresolved V gene, and the reason for the others is unknown. Here the sample has 100,000 to 150,000 clones; roughly 90% occur a single time. The leading ten clones occupy more than 2.5% of the sample. The TCR comes from a man aged 50-60 years in good health. Sequences were obtained from blood. This receptor chain uses TRBV28 and TRBJ1-6; a confident D gene designation cannot be given. The DNA sequence is TGTGCCAGCAGCCTACTGGACCGGATTAATTCACCCCTCCACTTT. Its protein is CASSLLDRINSPLHF.